This TCR beta chain emerged from a study of shared clonotypes between healthy human individuals. Study-wide results and limits: The diversity represented, both genetic and in exposure history, was limited by few donors.

The V gene lost 3 bases and the J gene lost 4 bases, with 15 bases spanning the gap. Per the germline V gene, CDR1 is MNHNS and CDR2 is SASEGT. The CDR3 loop spans 15 amino acids. A note on this clone: Its antigen is unknown.

In the study's own analysis: Filtering differed, since immunoSEQ gave only junction sequences and no quality scores. The method was immunoSEQ multiplex PCR; TCRdb's version includes in-frame clones alone and lacks a portion of them. That table supplies the V and J calls and clone size; D and trimming were determined from the DNA. The table records about a million clones, 77% of them present only once. Sequenced: memory CD4+ T cells from PBMCs. Subset: CD45RA-negative fraction. The chain links TRBV6-1 to TRBJ1-2, with TRBD1 as a possible D gene (5 bases). The sequence was collected from a man younger than 30 in good health. Some clones in this sample may be carry-over from other donors' samples. The CDR3 nucleotides read TGTGCCAGCAGTGACGGGGCAACTCGACTCTATGGCTACACCTTC. Translating gives CASSDGATRLYGYTF.